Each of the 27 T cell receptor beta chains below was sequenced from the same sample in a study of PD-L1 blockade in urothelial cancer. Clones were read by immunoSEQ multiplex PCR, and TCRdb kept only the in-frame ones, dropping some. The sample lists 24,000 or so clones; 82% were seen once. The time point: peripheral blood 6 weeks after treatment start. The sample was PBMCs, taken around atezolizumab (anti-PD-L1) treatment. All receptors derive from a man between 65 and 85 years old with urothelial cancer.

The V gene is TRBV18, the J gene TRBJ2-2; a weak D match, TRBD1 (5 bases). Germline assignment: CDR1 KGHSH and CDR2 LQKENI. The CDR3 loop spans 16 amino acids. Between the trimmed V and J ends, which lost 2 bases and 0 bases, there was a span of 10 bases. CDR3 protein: CASSPERQSNTGELFF. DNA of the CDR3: TGTGCCAGCTCACCAGAGAGACAGTCGAACACCGGGGAGCTGTTTTTT.

Here the CDR3 DNA reads TGTGCCAGCAGCTTGGGGGTGGCTAGCGGGAGGCCCATAAGCTCCTACAATGAGCAGTTCTTC. It specifies CASSLGVASGRPISSYNEQFF. The V call is TRBV7-8, the J call TRBJ2-1, with TRBD2 matching over 11 bases. J gave up 0 bases and V 3 bases, and 16 bases lay outside the gene matches. Germline lookup yields CDR1 SGHVS and CDR2 FQNEAQ. The CDR3 length is 21 residues.

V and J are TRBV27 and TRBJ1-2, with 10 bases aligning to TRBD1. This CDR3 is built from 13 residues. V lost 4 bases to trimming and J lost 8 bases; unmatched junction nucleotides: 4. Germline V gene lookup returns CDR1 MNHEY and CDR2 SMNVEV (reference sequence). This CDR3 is CASSYGQGGGYTF. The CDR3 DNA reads TGTGCCAGCAGTTACGGACAGGGGGGGGGCTACACCTTC.

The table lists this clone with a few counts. CDR3 DNA: TGTGCCAGCAGCCCACCTACCACGAACACAGATACGCAGTATTTT. Translated, it gives CASSPPTTNTDTQYF. The chain recombines TRBV7-2 with TRBJ2-3, with no clear D. V lost 5 bases, J lost 2 bases, and 14 bases lay in between. CDR1 is SGHTA, CDR2 FQGNSA, per germline. The CDR3 length is 15 residues.

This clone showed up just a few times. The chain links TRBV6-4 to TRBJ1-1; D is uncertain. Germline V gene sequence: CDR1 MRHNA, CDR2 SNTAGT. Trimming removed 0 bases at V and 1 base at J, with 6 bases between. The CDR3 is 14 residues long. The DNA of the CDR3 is TGTGCCAGCAGTGACTCGAATAGGAACACTGAAGCTTTCTTT. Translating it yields CASSDSNRNTEAFF.

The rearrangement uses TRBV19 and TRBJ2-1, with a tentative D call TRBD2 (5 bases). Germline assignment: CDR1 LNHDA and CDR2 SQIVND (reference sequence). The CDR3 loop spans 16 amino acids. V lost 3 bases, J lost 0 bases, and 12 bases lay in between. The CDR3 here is CASSISRESSYNEQFF. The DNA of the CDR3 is TGTGCCAGTAGTATTTCGAGGGAAAGCTCCTACAATGAGCAGTTCTTC.

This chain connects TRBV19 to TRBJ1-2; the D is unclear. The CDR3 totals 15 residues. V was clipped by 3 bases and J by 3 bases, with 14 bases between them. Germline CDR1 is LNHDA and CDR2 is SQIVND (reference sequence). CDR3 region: CASSMFLSGDYGYTF. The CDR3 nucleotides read TGTGCCAGTAGTATGTTCCTAAGCGGGGACTATGGCTACACCTTC. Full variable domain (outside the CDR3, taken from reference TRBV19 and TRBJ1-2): DGGITQSPKYLFRKEGQNVTLSCEQNLNHDAMYWYRQDPGQGLRLIYYSQIVNDFQKGDIAEGYSVSREKKESFPLTVTSAQKNPTAFYLCASSMFLSGDYGYTFGSGTRLTVV.

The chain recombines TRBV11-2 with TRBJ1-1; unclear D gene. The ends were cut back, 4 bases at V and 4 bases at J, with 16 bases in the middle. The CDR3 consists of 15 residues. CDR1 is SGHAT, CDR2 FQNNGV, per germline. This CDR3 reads CASSSRAGISTEAFF. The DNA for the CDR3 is TGTGCCAGCAGCTCCCGAGCGGGGATAAGCACTGAAGCTTTCTTT.

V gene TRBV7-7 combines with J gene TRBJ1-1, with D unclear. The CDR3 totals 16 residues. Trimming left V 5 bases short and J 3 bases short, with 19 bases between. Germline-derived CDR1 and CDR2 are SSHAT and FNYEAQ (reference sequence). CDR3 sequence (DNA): TGTGCCAGCAGCCCGCCCCTTGCAGGCCGTGACACTGAAGCTTTCTTT. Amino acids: CASSPPLAGRDTEAFF.

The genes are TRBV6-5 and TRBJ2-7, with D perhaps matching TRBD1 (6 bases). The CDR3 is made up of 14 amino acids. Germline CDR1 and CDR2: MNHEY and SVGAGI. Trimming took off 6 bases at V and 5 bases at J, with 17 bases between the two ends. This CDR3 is CASRATGSRDEQYF. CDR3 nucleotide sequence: TGTGCCAGCAGAGCTACAGGGTCCAGGGACGAGCAGTACTTC.

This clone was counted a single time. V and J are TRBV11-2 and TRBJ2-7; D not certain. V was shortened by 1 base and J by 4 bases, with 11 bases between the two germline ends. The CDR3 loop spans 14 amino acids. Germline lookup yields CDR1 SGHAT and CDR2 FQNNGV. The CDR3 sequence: CASSLGPMTYEQYF. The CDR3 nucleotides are TGTGCCAGCAGCTTAGGGCCTATGACATACGAGCAGTACTTC.

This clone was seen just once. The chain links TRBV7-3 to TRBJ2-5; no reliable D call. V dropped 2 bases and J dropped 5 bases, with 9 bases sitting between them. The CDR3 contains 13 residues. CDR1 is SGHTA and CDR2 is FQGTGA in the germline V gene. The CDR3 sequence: CASSLGQRETQYF. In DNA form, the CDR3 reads TGTGCCAGCAGCTTAGGGCAACGGGAGACCCAGTACTTC.

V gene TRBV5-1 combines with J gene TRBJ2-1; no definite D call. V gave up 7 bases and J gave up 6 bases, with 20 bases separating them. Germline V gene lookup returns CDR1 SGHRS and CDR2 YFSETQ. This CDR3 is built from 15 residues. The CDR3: CASQLQHLPSNEQFF. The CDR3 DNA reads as TGCGCCAGCCAGTTACAACATCTTCCTAGCAATGAGCAGTTCTTC. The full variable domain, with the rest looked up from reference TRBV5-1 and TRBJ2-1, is KAGVTQTPRYLIKTRGQQVTLSCSPISGHRSVSWYQQTPGQGLQFLFEYFSETQRNKGNFPGRFSGRQFSNSRSEMNVSTLELGDSALYLCASQLQHLPSNEQFFGPGTRLTVL.

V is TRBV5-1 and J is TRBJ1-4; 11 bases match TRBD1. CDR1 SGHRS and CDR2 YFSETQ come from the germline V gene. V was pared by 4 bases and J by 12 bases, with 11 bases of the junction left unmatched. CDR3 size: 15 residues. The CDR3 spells CASSGIPGQGGELFF. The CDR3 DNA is TGCGCCAGCAGCGGAATACCGGGACAGGGGGGGGAACTGTTTTTT.

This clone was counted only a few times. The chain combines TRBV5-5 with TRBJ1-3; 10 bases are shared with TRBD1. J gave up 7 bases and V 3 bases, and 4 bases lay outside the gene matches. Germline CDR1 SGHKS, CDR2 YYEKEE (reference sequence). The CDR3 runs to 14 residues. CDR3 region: CASSYDRGRNTIYF. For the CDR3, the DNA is TGTGCCAGCAGCTATGACAGGGGGCGGAACACCATATATTTT.

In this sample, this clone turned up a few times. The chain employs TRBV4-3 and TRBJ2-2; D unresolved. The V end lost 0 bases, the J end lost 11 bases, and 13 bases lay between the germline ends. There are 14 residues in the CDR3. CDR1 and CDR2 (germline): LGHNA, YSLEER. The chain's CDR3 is CASSQDSNFVELFF. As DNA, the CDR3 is TGCGCCAGCAGCCAAGATTCCAACTTTGTAGAGCTGTTTTTT.

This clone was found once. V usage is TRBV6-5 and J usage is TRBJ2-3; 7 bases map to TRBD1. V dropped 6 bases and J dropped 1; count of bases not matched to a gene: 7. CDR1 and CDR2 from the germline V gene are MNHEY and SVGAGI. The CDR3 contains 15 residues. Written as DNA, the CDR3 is TGTGCCAGCAGGCCCGACAGGGATCGCACAGATACGCAGTATTTT. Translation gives CASRPDRDRTDTQYF.

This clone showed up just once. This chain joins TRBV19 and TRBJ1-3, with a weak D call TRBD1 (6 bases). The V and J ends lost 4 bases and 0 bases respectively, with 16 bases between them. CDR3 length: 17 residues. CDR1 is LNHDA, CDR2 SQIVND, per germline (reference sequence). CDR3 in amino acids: CASSTTSTGSSGNTIYF. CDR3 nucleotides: TGTGCCAGTAGTACTACCTCGACAGGCAGCTCTGGAAACACCATATATTTT.

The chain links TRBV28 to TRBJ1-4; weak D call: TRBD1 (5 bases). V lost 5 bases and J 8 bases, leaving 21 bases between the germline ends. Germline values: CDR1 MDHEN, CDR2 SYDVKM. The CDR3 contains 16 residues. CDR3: CASSANLREGGEKLFF. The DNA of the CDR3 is TGTGCCAGCAGTGCCAATCTCAGGGAGGGTGGAGAAAAACTGTTTTTT.

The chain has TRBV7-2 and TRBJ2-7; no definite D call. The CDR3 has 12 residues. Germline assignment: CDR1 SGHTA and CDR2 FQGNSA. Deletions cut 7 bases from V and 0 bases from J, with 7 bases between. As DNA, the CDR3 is TGTGCCAGCACGGAGTCCTCCTACGAGCAGTACTTC. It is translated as CASTESSYEQYF.

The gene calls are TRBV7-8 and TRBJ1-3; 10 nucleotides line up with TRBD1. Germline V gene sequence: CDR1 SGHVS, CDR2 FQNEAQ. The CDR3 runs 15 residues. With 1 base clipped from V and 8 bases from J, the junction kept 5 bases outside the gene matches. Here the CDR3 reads CASSLERTGGDTIYF. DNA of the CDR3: TGTGCCAGCAGCTTAGAACGGACAGGGGGAGACACCATATATTTT.

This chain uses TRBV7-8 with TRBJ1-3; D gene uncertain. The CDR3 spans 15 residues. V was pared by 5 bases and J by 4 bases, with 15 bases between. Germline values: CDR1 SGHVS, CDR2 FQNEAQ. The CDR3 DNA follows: TGTGCCAGCAGCCCGGGAAGCGAAATCGGAAACACCATATATTTT. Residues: CASSPGSEIGNTIYF.

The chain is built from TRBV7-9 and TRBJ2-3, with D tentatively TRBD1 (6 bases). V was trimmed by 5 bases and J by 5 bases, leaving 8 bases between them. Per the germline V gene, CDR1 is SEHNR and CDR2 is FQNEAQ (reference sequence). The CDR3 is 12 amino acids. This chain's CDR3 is CASSPQGDTQYF. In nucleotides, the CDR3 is TGTGCCAGCAGCCCACAGGGAGATACGCAGTATTTT.

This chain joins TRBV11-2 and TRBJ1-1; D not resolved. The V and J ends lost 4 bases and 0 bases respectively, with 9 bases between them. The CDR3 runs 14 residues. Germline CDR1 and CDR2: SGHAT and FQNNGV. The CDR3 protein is CASSYDNMNTEAFF. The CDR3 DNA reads TGTGCCAGCAGCTACGACAACATGAACACTGAAGCTTTCTTT.

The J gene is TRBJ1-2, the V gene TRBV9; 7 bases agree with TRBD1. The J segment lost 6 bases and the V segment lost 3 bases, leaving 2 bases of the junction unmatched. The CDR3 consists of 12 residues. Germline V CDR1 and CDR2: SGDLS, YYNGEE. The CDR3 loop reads CASSGDSDGYTF. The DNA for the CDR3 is TGTGCCAGCAGCGGGGACAGTGATGGCTACACCTTC. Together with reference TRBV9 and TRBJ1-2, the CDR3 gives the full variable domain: DSGVTQTPKHLITATGQRVTLRCSPRSGDLSVYWYQQSLDQGLQFLIQYYNGEERAKGNILERFSAQQFPDLHSELNLSSLELGDSALYFCASSGDSDGYTFGSGTRLTVV.

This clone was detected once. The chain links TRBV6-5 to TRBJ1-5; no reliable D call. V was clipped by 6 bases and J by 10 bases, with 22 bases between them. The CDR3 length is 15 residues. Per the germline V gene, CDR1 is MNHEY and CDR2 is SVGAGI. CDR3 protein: CASRPERHPSGPQHF. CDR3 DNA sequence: TGTGCCAGCAGGCCAGAACGACACCCGAGTGGACCCCAGCATTTT.

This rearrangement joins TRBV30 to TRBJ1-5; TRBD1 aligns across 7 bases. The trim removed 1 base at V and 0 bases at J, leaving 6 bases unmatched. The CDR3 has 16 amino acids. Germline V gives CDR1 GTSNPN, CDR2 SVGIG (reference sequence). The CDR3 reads CAWSEGGLYSNQPQHF. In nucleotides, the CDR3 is TGTGCCTGGAGTGAAGGGGGCCTCTATAGCAATCAGCCCCAGCATTTT.